This TCR beta chain was identified during a study of monozygotic twins with cystic fibrosis. Losses at the gene ends were 0 bases for V and 3 bases for J; bases not matched to a gene: 5. Germline V gene lookup returns CDR1 LNHNV and CDR2 YYDKDF (reference sequence). The CDR3 totals 17 residues. Measured with immunoSEQ multiplex PCR; TCRdb has only the in-frame clones, and not every one. The profile shows 30,000 to 35,000 clones, approximately 97% of them singletons. Concerning this clone itself: Its target is unknown.

Study observations and caveats: Unrelated CF individuals shared fewer identical clonotypes than monozygotic CF twins. Low clonality (median around 0.0094) suggested a mostly naive repertoire.

This receptor was identified in a girl between 2 and 10 years old with cystic fibrosis. The sequencing sample was made of blood. The chain combines TRBV15 with TRBJ2-5, with TRBD2 matching 12 bases. This CDR3 is CATSRDLAGGEKETQYF. For the CDR3, the DNA is TGTGCCACCAGCAGAGATCTAGCGGGAGGGGAGAAAGAGACCCAGTACTTC.